The clone carrying this T cell receptor (beta chain) was recorded at least ten times. Its cognate antigen is unknown. This record comes from a study of early T cells in non-severe SARS-CoV-2 infection. The overall study: Sequencing of bulk RNA from unsorted whole blood was done, without chain pairing.

Unique molecular identifiers (one per individual cDNA molecule) were attached. TCRdb reanalysed the 5' RACE reads using MiXCR and keeps one entry per CDR3 protein. The repertoire consists of approximately 45,000 distinct CDR3 sequences, with around 6% occurring once and the leading ten covering under 15%. Study-level results: Lookups in VDJdb leaned toward anti-spike CD8 responses and missed private and CD4 specificities.

Trimming shortened V by 2 bases and J by 0 bases, and 14 bases separated the two germline ends. This CDR3 has 16 amino acids. Germline V lookup: CDR1 MNHEY, CDR2 SVGAGI. The sequenced material came from whole blood. The rearrangement uses TRBV6-5 and TRBJ2-7; TRBD2 might be the D (5 bases). The receptor comes from an adult who was a healthcare worker with PCR-confirmed SARS-CoV-2 infection or an uninfected control (not recorded which). CDR3 protein: CASSYLSQGSSYEQYF. Here the CDR3 DNA reads TGTGCCAGCAGTTACCTCAGCCAAGGGAGCTCCTACGAGCAGTACTTC.